A selection of T cell receptor beta chains follows, all from one sample in a study of CD8 T cells in Susac syndrome. From the immunoSEQ multiplex PCR reads, TCRdb called clonotypes with MiXCR, one entry per CDR3 protein. The sample consists of about 83,000 distinct CDR3 sequences, 96% of them appearing once. Specimen: CD8+ T cells from PBMCs. Source of these receptors: a human donor with Susac syndrome. Each CDR3 is given with its conserved first and last residue. The order of the fields is clone size, V gene, D gene, J gene, CDR3 protein, CDR3 DNA. A D gene is named only where the DNA matches it firmly. Size is stated for part of the rows, as once, few or many counts, or as a class when the clone is expanded.

>-|TRBV7-8|-|TRBJ1-6
CASSFGLSDSYNSPLHF
TGTGCCAGCAGCTTCGGACTTTCCGACTCCTATAATTCACCCCTCCACTTT
>-|TRBV20-1|-|TRBJ1-2
CRGRGGDYGYTF
TGCAGGGGTCGCGGTGGCGACTATGGCTACACCTTC
>-|TRBV30|-|TRBJ1-1
CAWSVRGGYGEAFF
TGTGCCTGGAGTGTGAGGGGCGGATATGGTGAAGCTTTCTTT
>once|TRBV9|-|TRBJ2-1
CASSRRGHEQFF
TGTGCCAGCAGCAGGAGGGGGCATGAGCAGTTCTTC
>-|TRBV29-1|-|TRBJ2-7
CSVEVESYEQYF
TGCAGCGTTGAGGTCGAATCCTACGAGCAGTACTTC
>-|TRBV24-1|TRBD2|TRBJ2-7
CATSDWGTSGSSHEQYF
TGTGCCACCAGTGATTGGGGGACTAGCGGGAGTTCCCACGAGCAGTACTTC
>-|TRBV7-9|-|TRBJ2-5
CASSKNTGQETQYF
TGTGCCAGCAGTAAGAATACAGGCCAAGAGACCCAGTACTTC
>-|TRBV9|-|TRBJ2-3
CASSVDLGGTDTQYF
TGTGCCAGCAGCGTAGATCTGGGGGGTACAGATACGCAGTATTTT
>-|TRBV7-9|-|TRBJ1-2
CASREADGYGYTF
TGTGCCAGCAGAGAAGCCGACGGTTATGGCTACACCTTC
>-|TRBV6-1|-|TRBJ2-5
CASSRYVGHWGETQYF
TGTGCCAGCAGTCGTTACGTAGGTCACTGGGGGGAGACCCAGTACTTC
>-|TRBV25-1|TRBD1|TRBJ1-5
CASSSGGTGINQPQHF
TGTGCCAGCAGTTCTGGGGGGACAGGGATCAATCAGCCCCAGCATTTT
>few|TRBV25-1|-|TRBJ1-2
CASSELGASYGYTF
TGTGCCAGCAGTGAATTAGGTGCCAGCTATGGCTACACCTTC
>-|TRBV2|TRBD2|TRBJ2-7
CASSGTSIDEQYF
TGTGCCAGCAGCGGGACTAGCATCGACGAGCAGTACTTC
>-|TRBV27|-|TRBJ2-3
CASSAGGGTQYF
TGTGCCAGCAGTGCAGGGGGAGGTACGCAGTATTTT
>-|TRBV20-1|-|TRBJ1-1
CSARERGDTEAFF
TGCAGTGCTAGAGAACGGGGAGACACTGAAGCTTTCTTT
>once|TRBV9|-|TRBJ1-1
CASSVEGHLNTEAFF
TGTGCCAGCAGCGTAGAGGGACACCTGAACACTGAAGCTTTCTTT
>-|TRBV29-1|-|TRBJ1-1
CSVVGQTAFF
TGCAGCGTTGTCGGGCAGACCGCTTTCTTT
>-|TRBV9|-|TRBJ2-3
CASSLQGPFGDTQYF
TGTGCCAGCAGCCTACAGGGCCCTTTCGGAGATACGCAGTATTTT
>-|TRBV4-3|-|TRBJ2-4
CASSQDRGAKNIQYF
TGCGCCAGCAGCCAAGATCGAGGGGCCAAAAACATTCAGTACTTC
>-|TRBV7-9|-|TRBJ1-2
CASSPPWQANYGYTF
TGTGCCAGCAGCCCCCCCTGGCAGGCTAACTATGGCTACACCTTC
>-|TRBV24-1|TRBD1|TRBJ2-1
CATSALAAGTGDEQFF
TGTGCCACCAGTGCCCTAGCAGCCGGGACAGGGGATGAGCAGTTCTTC
>once|TRBV27|-|TRBJ2-2
CASSFFPGELFF
TGTGCCAGCAGTTTCTTCCCCGGGGAGCTGTTTTTT
>-|TRBV20-1|-|TRBJ1-2
CSARVKGSYGYTF
TGCAGTGCTAGAGTAAAGGGTAGCTATGGCTACACCTTC
>-|TRBV7-9|TRBD1|TRBJ1-1
CASGWTGYRDTEAFF
TGTGCCAGCGGATGGACAGGGTATCGAGACACTGAAGCTTTCTTT
>-|TRBV4-3|-|TRBJ2-1
CASSQDGDQRYDEQFF
TGCGCCAGCAGCCAAGATGGAGACCAGAGGTACGATGAGCAGTTCTTC
>-|TRBV14|-|TRBJ1-1
CASSQGMNTEAFF
TGTGCCAGCAGCCAGGGGATGAACACTGAAGCTTTCTTT
>-|TRBV5-6|-|TRBJ2-2
CASKVGVTGELFF
TGTGCCTCCAAGGTGGGGGTAACCGGGGAGCTGTTTTTT
>-|TRBV6-2/TRBV6-3|-|TRBJ2-3
CATSRSTDTQYF
TGTGCCACCTCCCGTTCTACAGATACGCAGTATTTT
>-|TRBV20-1|-|TRBJ1-2
CSGFPQVYGYTF
TGCAGTGGTTTCCCCCAGGTCTATGGCTACACCTTC
>-|TRBV25-1|-|TRBJ2-5
CASDILVQKETQYF
TGTGCCAGCGACATTCTGGTACAGAAAGAGACCCAGTACTTC
>-|TRBV28|-|TRBJ2-1
CASSLGRSDNEQFF
TGTGCCAGCAGTTTGGGGAGGAGCGACAATGAGCAGTTCTTC
>-|TRBV29-1|TRBD2|TRBJ2-1
CSVGLALLNEQFF
TGCAGCGTTGGACTAGCCCTCCTCAATGAGCAGTTCTTC